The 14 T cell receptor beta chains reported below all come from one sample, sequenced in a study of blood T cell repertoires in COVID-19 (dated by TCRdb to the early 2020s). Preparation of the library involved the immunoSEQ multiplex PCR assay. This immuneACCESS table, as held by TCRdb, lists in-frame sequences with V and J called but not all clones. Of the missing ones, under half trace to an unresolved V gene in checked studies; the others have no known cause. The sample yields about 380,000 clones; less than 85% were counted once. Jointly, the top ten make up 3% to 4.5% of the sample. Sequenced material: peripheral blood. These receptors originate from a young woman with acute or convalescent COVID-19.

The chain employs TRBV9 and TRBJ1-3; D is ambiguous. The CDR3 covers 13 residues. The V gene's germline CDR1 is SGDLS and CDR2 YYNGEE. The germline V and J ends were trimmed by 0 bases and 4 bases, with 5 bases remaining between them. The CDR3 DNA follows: TGTGCCAGCAGCGTAGGGAGCGGAAACACCATATATTTT. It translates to CASSVGSGNTIYF.

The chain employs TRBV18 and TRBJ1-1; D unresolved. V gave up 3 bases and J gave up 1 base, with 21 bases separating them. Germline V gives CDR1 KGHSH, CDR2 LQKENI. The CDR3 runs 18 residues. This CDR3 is CASSPILTGSAQNTEAFF. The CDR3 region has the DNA TGTGCCAGCTCACCGATTCTGACCGGGTCGGCACAGAACACTGAAGCTTTCTTT.

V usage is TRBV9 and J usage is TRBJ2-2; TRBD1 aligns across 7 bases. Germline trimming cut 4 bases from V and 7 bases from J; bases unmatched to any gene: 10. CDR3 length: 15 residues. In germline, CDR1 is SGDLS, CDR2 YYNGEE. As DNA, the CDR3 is TGTGCCAGCAGCCCACGGACCCAGGGGGACGGGGAGCTGTTTTTT. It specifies CASSPRTQGDGELFF.

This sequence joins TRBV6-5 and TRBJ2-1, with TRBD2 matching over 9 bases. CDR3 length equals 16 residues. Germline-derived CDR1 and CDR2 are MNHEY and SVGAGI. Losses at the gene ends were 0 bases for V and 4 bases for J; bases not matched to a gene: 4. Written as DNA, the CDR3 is TGTGCCAGCAGTTACTCGACTAGCGGAGCTTACAATGAGCAGTTCTTC. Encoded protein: CASSYSTSGAYNEQFF.

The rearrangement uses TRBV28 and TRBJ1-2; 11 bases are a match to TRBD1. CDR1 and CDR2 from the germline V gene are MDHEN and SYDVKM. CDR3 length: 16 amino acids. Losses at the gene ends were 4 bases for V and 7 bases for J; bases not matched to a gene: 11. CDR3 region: CASSSGQGAGKVGYTF. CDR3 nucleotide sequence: TGTGCCAGCAGTTCAGGACAGGGGGCAGGAAAGGTTGGCTACACCTTC.

The CDR3 coding sequence is TGTGCCAGTAGCCTCAGGGGGGCGGCTGCGAACACCGGGGAGCTGTTTTTT. This codes for CASSLRGAAANTGELFF. The chain combines TRBV19 with TRBJ2-2, with D perhaps matching TRBD1 (7 bases). V was trimmed by 6 bases and J by 0 bases, leaving 17 bases between them. CDR1 and CDR2 (germline): LNHDA, SQIVND (reference sequence). This CDR3 is built from 17 residues. Looking up the rest from reference TRBV19 and TRBJ2-2 gives the full variable domain: DGGITQSPKYLFRKEGQNVTLSCEQNLNHDAMYWYRQDPGQGLRLIYYSQIVNDFQKGDIAEGYSVSREKKESFPLTVTSAQKNPTAFYLCASSLRGAAANTGELFFGEGSRLTVL.

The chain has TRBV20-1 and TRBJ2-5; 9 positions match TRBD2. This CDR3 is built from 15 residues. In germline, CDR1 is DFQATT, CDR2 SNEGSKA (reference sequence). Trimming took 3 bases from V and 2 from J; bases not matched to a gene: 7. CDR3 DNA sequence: TGCAGTGCTAGTGGGCAAGCGGGAGGACAAGAGACCCAGTACTTC. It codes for CSASGQAGGQETQYF.

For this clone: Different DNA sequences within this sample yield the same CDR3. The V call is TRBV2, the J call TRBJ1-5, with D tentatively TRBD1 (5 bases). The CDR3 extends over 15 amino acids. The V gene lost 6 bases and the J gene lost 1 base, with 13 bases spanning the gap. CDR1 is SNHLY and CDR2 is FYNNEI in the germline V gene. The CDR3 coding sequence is TGTGCCAGCAGGGGAACAGGAGACAGCAATCAGCCCCAGCATTTT. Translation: CASRGTGDSNQPQHF.

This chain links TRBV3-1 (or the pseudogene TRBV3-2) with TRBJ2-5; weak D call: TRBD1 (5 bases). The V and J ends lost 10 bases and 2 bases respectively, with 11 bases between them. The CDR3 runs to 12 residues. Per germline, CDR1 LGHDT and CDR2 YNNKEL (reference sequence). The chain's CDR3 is CATSRQQETQYF. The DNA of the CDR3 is TGTGCCACCTCAAGACAGCAAGAGACCCAGTACTTC.

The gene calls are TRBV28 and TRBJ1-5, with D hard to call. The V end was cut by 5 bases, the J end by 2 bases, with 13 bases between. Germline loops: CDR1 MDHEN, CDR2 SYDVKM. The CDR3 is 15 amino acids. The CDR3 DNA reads TGTGCCAGCAGTCCCGGTTATTTGGGCAATCAGCCCCAGCATTTT. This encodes CASSPGYLGNQPQHF.

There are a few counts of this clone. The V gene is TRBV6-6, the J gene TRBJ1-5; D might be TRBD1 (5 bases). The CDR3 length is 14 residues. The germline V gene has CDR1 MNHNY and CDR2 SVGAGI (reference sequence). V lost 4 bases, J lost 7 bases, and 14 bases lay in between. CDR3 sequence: CASSFGTGGQPQHF. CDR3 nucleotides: TGTGCCAGCAGTTTCGGGACGGGAGGGCAGCCCCAGCATTTT.

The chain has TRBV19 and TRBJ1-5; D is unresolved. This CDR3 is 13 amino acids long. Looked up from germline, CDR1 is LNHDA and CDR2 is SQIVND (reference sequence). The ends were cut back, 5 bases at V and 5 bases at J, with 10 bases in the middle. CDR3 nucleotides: TGTGCCAGTAGTGGAGTGTTGGATCAGCCCCAGCATTTT. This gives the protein CASSGVLDQPQHF.

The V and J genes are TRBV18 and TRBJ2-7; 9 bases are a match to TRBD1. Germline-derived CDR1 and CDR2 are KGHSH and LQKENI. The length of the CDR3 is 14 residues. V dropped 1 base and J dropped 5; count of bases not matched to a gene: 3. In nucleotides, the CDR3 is TGTGCCAGCTCACCACAGGGACAGGGCCACGAGCAGTACTTC. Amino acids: CASSPQGQGHEQYF.

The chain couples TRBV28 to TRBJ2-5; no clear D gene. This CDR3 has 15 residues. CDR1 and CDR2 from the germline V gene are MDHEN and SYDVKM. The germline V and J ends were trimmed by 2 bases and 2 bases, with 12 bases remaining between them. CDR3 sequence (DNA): TGTGCCAGCAGTTTACTGGTTCACGGGCAAGAGACCCAGTACTTC. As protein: CASSLLVHGQETQYF.